A single T cell receptor beta chain is shown here with its context. The antigen is unknown. The CDR3 loop spans 17 amino acids. With 0 bases removed from V and 1 base from J, the gap between germline ends came to 15 bases. The V gene's germline CDR1 is LGHNA and CDR2 YSLEER. These data are taken from a study of T-cell memory formation after mild COVID-19. TCRdb reprocessed the 5' RACE reads via MiXCR and lists one record per CDR3 protein. The data contain hundreds of thousands of distinct CDR3 sequences, under 30% of them singletons. The study's findings and limits: Later expanders leaned CD4+, whereas clones that contracted between day 15 and 85 were balanced CD4/CD8. Pre-infection memory showed some responding clones, and this suggested that cross-reactive memory joined.

The J gene is TRBJ1-1, the V gene TRBV4-3; D is uncertain. Material: PBMCs or a T cell subset sorted from them (not recorded which). This TCR was sampled from an adult woman who had mild COVID-19 (a few samples of this study predate the infection). Cell type and time point are not known. Here the CDR3 DNA reads TGCGCCAGCAGCCAAGAGGTTTGGGGAAGAGGGAACACTGAAGCTTTCTTT. Amino acids: CASSQEVWGRGNTEAFF.